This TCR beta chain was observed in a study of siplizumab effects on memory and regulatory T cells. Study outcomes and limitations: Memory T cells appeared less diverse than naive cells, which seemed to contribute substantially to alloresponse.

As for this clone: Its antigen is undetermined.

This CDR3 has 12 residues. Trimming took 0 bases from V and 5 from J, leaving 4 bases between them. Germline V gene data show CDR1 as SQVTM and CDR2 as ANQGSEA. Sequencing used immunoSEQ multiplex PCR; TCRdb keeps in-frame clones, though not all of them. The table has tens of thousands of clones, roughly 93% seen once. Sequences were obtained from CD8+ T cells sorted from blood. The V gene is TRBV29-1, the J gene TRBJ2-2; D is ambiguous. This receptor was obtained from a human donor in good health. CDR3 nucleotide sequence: TGCAGCGTTGAAGAGAGGACCGGGGAGCTGTTTTTT. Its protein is CSVEERTGELFF.